This TCR beta chain was profiled in a study of identical twins. Overall study results and limits: Insertions ran lower in abundant cord blood beta clonotypes, though not in memory repertoires.

TCRdb re-called the 5' RACE reads with MiXCR, one entry per CDR3 protein. The sample yields roughly 720,000 distinct CDR3 sequences, approximately 18% seen once. The V and J ends lost 3 bases and 4 bases, in that order; junction bases with no gene match: 5. Germline V gives CDR1 SGHRS, CDR2 YFSETQ. The CDR3 is made up of 15 amino acids. This clonotype was observed a handful of times. Its antigen is unidentified. These records were also assigned to another study, of T cells expressing NK-cell markers. As that study records: In a group of about 6 donors, dominant NKG2C+ clonotypes represented about 1.0-8% of CD8+ T cells.

Sequencing was performed on PBMCs. The genes are TRBV5-1 and TRBJ2-1; 9 bases align to TRBD1. This clonotype was obtained from a woman aged 18 to 35 in good health. The CDR3 protein is CASSSSGTGYNEQFF. CDR3 coding DNA: TGCGCCAGCAGCTCGTCCGGGACAGGGTACAATGAGCAGTTCTTC. Supplemented by reference TRBV5-1 and TRBJ2-1, the full variable domain reads KAGVTQTPRYLIKTRGQQVTLSCSPISGHRSVSWYQQTPGQGLQFLFEYFSETQRNKGNFPGRFSGRQFSNSRSEMNVSTLELGDSALYLCASSSSGTGYNEQFFGPGTRLTVL.